Here is one TCR beta chain with its context. A library of TCRbeta sequences, prepared with unique molecular identifiers, was generated. TCRdb called the PCR reads again in MiXCR, with one record for every CDR3 protein. The profile shows around 360,000 distinct CDR3 sequences, about 9.4% of them singletons. The sample is drawn from a study of T-cell reconstitution after alpha-beta-depleted transplantation in children. The specimen comprised PBMCs from the stem cell graft donor, sampled from the stem cell graft. This clonotype originated in a human donor who donated a stem cell graft to a child with acute lymphoblastic leukemia.

The CDR3 DNA sequence: TGTGCCAGCTCCTCGTGGGCGCGTCCCGGGGAGCTGTTTTTT. The encoded protein is CASSSWARPGELFF. V gene TRBV28 combines with J gene TRBJ2-2; no firm D call. V dropped 8 bases and J dropped 6 bases, with 16 bases sitting between them. This CDR3 is 14 amino acids long. Germline-derived CDR1 and CDR2 are MDHEN and SYDVKM.